Listed below are T cell receptor beta chains from one sample, sequenced in a study of OX40 agonist ivuxolimab in advanced cancers. Produced via immunoSEQ multiplex PCR; TCRdb's table is partial and in-frame only. The top ten hold less than 2.5% of the sample, which has 80,000 or so clones, more than 80% seen once. The source material was CD4+ or CD8+ T cells sorted from blood, sampled in a trial of the OX40 agonist ivuxolimab. The receptor set was obtained from an adult with an advanced solid tumor such as melanoma, head and neck, liver or kidney cancer. CDR3s include the opening cysteine and the closing phenylalanine or tryptophan. The D gene is left open where the match is weak.

J,V,D,CDR3
TRBJ2-2,TRBV5-1,TRBD2,CASSPLGGENTGELFF
TRBJ1-6,TRBV11-1,TRBD1,CASSYRTGGDSPLHF
TRBJ1-6,TRBV11-2,TRBD1,CASGRGTGGGSPLHF
TRBJ2-5,TRBV6-1,NA,CASSDYGHSGETQYF
TRBJ2-7,TRBV5-4,TRBD2,CASSLGPSGSVYEQYF
TRBJ1-6,TRBV7-2,TRBD1,CASSLVGTGDNSPLHF
TRBJ1-2,TRBV7-9,NA,CASSSTDRYIDGYTF
TRBJ1-2,TRBV5-5,TRBD1,CASSRDRDYGYTF
TRBJ1-2,TRBV5-4,TRBD1,CASSPKDRRQNGYTF
TRBJ2-3,TRBV7-2,NA,CASSRGPAGVDTQYF
TRBJ2-7,TRBV6-1,NA,CASSQGPTSYEQYF
TRBJ1-5,TRBV29-1,NA,CSVGHGSGGNQPQHF
TRBJ1-1,TRBV11-2,TRBD1,CASSPGGWGAFF
TRBJ2-7,TRBV28,TRBD1,CASSFTGGASGEQYF
TRBJ2-2,TRBV4-3,NA,CASSQVAGNTGELFF
TRBJ1-6,TRBV5-1,NA,CASSPDGQTPLHF
TRBJ2-7,TRBV7-6,TRBD2,CASSGGTSGGYYEQYF
TRBJ1-6,TRBV5-1,TRBD1,CASSLTGQASLSYNSPLHF
TRBJ2-7,TRBV27,NA,CASSRREGAYEQYF
TRBJ1-1,TRBV6-1,NA,CASSAQTDTEAFF